This TCR beta chain is from a study of cytotoxic CD8 clonotypes in ibrutinib-treated CLL. In the case of this clone: Antigen unknown.

Study results and caveats: Public clonotypes occurred uncommonly; on treatment, they contracted or remained stable.

Generated by immunoSEQ multiplex PCR, the TCRdb table keeps only in-frame clones and is missing some. The data hold about 16,000 clones, with 65% to 70% observed a single time. For TCR beta libraries, roughly 2 micrograms of genomic DNA were obtained from cryopreserved PBMCs. Trimming pared 6 bases from V and 0 bases from J, leaving 9 bases between. Germline CDR1 is WSHSY and CDR2 is SAAADI. This CDR3 is 13 amino acids long. The TCR comes from a human donor with chronic lymphocytic leukemia. The rearrangement uses TRBV10-2 and TRBJ2-7, with D hard to call. Sequenced here: PBMCs, sampled before ibrutinib treatment. The CDR3 protein is CASSLRNSYEQYF. In nucleotides, the CDR3 is TGCGCCAGCAGCCTACGGAACTCCTACGAGCAGTACTTC.